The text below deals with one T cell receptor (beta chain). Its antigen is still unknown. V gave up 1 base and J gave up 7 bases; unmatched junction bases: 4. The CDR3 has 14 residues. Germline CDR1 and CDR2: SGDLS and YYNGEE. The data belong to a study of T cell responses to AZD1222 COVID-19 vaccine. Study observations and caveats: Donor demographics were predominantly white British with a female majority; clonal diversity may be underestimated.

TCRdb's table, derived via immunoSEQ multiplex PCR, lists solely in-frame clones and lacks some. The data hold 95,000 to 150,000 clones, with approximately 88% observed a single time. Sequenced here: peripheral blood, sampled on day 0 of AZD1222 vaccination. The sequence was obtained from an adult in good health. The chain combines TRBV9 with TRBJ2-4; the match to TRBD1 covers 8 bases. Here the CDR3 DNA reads TGTGCCAGCAGCGTATCAGGGGGCTGGAACATTCAGTACTTC. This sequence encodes CASSVSGGWNIQYF.